This TCR beta chain was captured by sequencing in a study of cytomegalovirus exposure and HLA in healthy donors. Study-level results: Later on, a genetic analysis was performed. It linked a missense variant in DCLRE1C with V- and J-gene trimming of TCR beta. The Asian-associated ancestry cluster reportedly had fewer N-insertions than the roughly 670-donor mean in a later analysis.

A word on this clone: Antigen unknown.

Germline values: CDR1 SGHRS, CDR2 YFSETQ. The CDR3 runs to 13 residues. Unmatched junction bases numbered 6, after V lost 6 bases and J lost 3 bases. In the PCR, 60 Vbeta and 13 Jbeta primers were used. Using immunoSEQ multiplex PCR, the repertoire was profiled, and TCRdb retains in-frame clones only, with some absent. Among 200,000 to 250,000 clones listed, over 65% were seen once. Source material: PBMCs. This sequence joins TRBV5-1 and TRBJ2-7; 7 bases map to TRBD2. This clonotype was sampled from a man between 18 and 29 years old in good health and CMV-seronegative. CDR3 sequence reads: CASNREGIYEQYF. CDR3 in DNA: TGCGCCAGCAATAGGGAGGGTATCTACGAGCAGTACTTC. The whole variable domain, filled in from reference TRBV5-1 and TRBJ2-7, reads KAGVTQTPRYLIKTRGQQVTLSCSPISGHRSVSWYQQTPGQGLQFLFEYFSETQRNKGNFPGRFSGRQFSNSRSEMNVSTLELGDSALYLCASNREGIYEQYFGPGTRLTVT.